This TCR beta chain was found in a study of blood T cell repertoires in COVID-19. Method: immunoSEQ multiplex PCR; TCRdb's copy keeps in-frame clones and lacks some. This table holds tens of thousands of clones, about nine tenths found once. Sequencing was done on a sample of peripheral blood. The receptor's source is a man aged 50-59 years with active COVID-19.

The CDR3 is CASSLGLAGYTETQYF. CDR3 DNA: TGCGCCAGCAGCTTAGGACTAGCGGGATATACGGAGACCCAGTACTTC. The chain uses TRBV5-1 and TRBJ2-5, with TRBD2 matching over 12 bases. V shed 2 bases and J 5 bases; nucleotides not matched to a gene: 7. Germline V gene lookup returns CDR1 SGHRS and CDR2 YFSETQ. The CDR3 extends over 16 amino acids.